A selection of T cell receptor beta chains follows, all from one sample in a study of cytomegalovirus exposure and HLA in healthy donors. TCRdb's table, derived via immunoSEQ multiplex PCR, lists solely in-frame clones and lacks some. This sample's table reports some 60,000 clones. Sequenced sample: PBMCs. These receptors were taken from a male donor in good health and CMV-seronegative. Each CDR3 is given with its conserved first and last residue. Fields, in order: J gene, V gene, D gene, CDR3 protein, CDR3 DNA. A D gene is named only where the DNA matches it firmly.

>TRBJ1-3|TRBV6-1|NA
CASSEEYRSRGNTIYF
TGTGCCAGCAGTGAAGAATACCGGTCGCGAGGAAACACCATATATTTT
>TRBJ1-2|TRBV7-2|TRBD1
CASSLETGTGYTF
TGTGCCAGCAGTCTAGAGACAGGGACGGGCTACACCTTC
>TRBJ1-1|TRBV30|NA
CACRQGPNTEDFF
TGTGCCTGTCGCCAGGGCCCGAACACTGAAGATTTCTTT
>TRBJ1-5|TRBV28|NA
CASSLRRQPQHF
TGTGCCAGCAGTTTAAGGAGGCAGCCCCAGCATTTT
>TRBJ1-5|TRBV6-5|TRBD1
CASSPSGQTNQPQHF
TGTGCCAGCAGTCCATCGGGACAGACCAATCAGCCCCAGCATTTT
>TRBJ2-7|TRBV28|TRBD1
CASRPGQYEQYF
TGTGCCAGTAGACCGGGACAGTACGAGCAGTACTTC
>TRBJ2-1|TRBV2|NA
CASSEVTPNNEQFF
TGTGCCAGCAGTGAAGTGACACCTAACAATGAGCAGTTCTTC
>TRBJ2-7|TRBV18|TRBD2
CASSPGLGADEQYF
TGTGCCAGCTCACCGGGACTAGGCGCGGACGAGCAGTACTTC
>TRBJ2-1|TRBV28|TRBD2
CASSFRLAVDEQFF
TGTGCCAGCAGTTTCAGGCTAGCGGTCGATGAGCAGTTCTTC
>TRBJ2-3|TRBV19|NA
CASSPNRVPSTDTQYF
TGTGCCAGTAGCCCCAACAGGGTCCCTAGCACAGATACGCAGTATTTT
>TRBJ1-6|TRBV30|NA
CAGHTLTGKDSPLHF
TGTGCCGGGCATACACTGACAGGAAAAGATTCACCCCTCCACTTT
>TRBJ2-1|TRBV4-2|TRBD2
CASSQREASGGYNEQFF
TGTGCCAGCAGCCAACGTGAGGCTAGCGGGGGGTACAATGAGCAGTTCTTC
>TRBJ2-2|TRBV9|TRBD1
CASSASTGQGADTGELFF
TGTGCCAGCAGCGCATCGACGGGACAGGGGGCCGACACCGGGGAGCTGTTTTTT
>TRBJ2-3|TRBV29-1|NA
CSVRLGGMEDKQYF
TGCAGCGTCCGCCTGGGGGGAATGGAGGATAAGCAGTATTTT
>TRBJ1-2|TRBV30|NA
CAWSGQDAFGGYTF
TGTGCCTGGAGTGGACAGGACGCCTTCGGTGGCTACACCTTC
>TRBJ2-3|TRBV5-6|TRBD2
CASSLARLAVFTDTQYF
TGTGCCAGCAGCTTGGCGAGACTAGCGGTTTTCACAGATACGCAGTATTTT
>TRBJ2-1|TRBV25-1|TRBD2
CASGLAGGPDNEQFF
TGTGCCAGCGGGCTAGCGGGAGGCCCCGACAATGAGCAGTTCTTC
>TRBJ1-5|TRBV29-1|TRBD1
CSVVWAQGAGSRGNQPQHF
TGCAGCGTAGTGTGGGCCCAGGGGGCCGGGTCCAGGGGCAATCAGCCCCAGCATTTT
>TRBJ1-1|TRBV29-1|NA
CSVVRDTEAFF
TGCAGCGTAGTCAGGGACACTGAAGCTTTCTTT
>TRBJ2-3|TRBV11-2|NA
CASSRRGGEDTQYF
TGTGCCAGCAGCCGGAGGGGGGGAGAGGATACGCAGTATTTT
>TRBJ2-1|TRBV10-3|TRBD2
CAISESSGDNEQFF
TGTGCCATCAGTGAGTCCAGCGGGGACAATGAGCAGTTCTTC
>TRBJ1-3|TRBV7-2|TRBD1
CASSQQGVSGNTIYF
TGTGCCAGCAGCCAACAGGGGGTCTCTGGAAACACCATATATTTT
>TRBJ2-1|TRBV27|TRBD2
CASSWTSNSYNEQFF
TGTGCCAGCAGTTGGACTAGCAATTCCTACAATGAGCAGTTCTTC
>TRBJ2-2|TRBV11-2|TRBD1
CASSFTGRTGPTGELFF
TGTGCCAGCAGCTTTACGGGTCGGACAGGGCCCACCGGGGAGCTGTTTTTT
>TRBJ1-2|TRBV5-4|NA
CASSLSGGRLGYTF
TGTGCCAGCAGCTTGAGCGGGGGGAGGCTTGGCTACACCTTC
>TRBJ2-5|TRBV18|TRBD1
CASSRDRGSGETQYF
TGTGCCAGCTCAAGGGACAGGGGTAGTGGAGAGACCCAGTACTTC
>TRBJ1-1|TRBV6-4|TRBD1
CASSRDRGKEAFF
TGTGCCAGCAGTCGGGACAGGGGTAAGGAAGCTTTCTTT
>TRBJ2-7|TRBV4-2|NA
CASSGGVREQYF
TGTGCCAGCAGCGGCGGGGTGCGCGAGCAGTACTTC
>TRBJ1-2|TRBV14|NA
CASSQVPGAYGYTF
TGTGCCAGCAGCCAAGTCCCCGGAGCCTATGGCTACACCTTC
>TRBJ2-7|TRBV4-3|NA
CASSQESLRGYEQYF
TGCGCCAGCAGCCAAGAGTCCCTACGAGGCTACGAGCAGTACTTC
>TRBJ2-7|TRBV7-8|TRBD1
CASSLEQGEIYEQYF
TGTGCCAGCAGCCTAGAACAGGGGGAGATCTACGAGCAGTACTTC
>TRBJ2-5|TRBV5-8|NA
CASSLGGVETQYF
TGTGCCAGCAGCTTGGGAGGCGTGGAGACCCAGTACTTC
>TRBJ1-1|TRBV19|NA
CASSDNTNANTEAFF
TGTGCCAGTAGTGATAACACTAACGCGAACACTGAAGCTTTCTTT
>TRBJ2-3|TRBV7-2|TRBD2
CAVRPMDRGLAGTQYF
TGTGCCGTCAGACCTATGGACCGAGGACTAGCGGGGACGCAGTATTTT
>TRBJ1-2|TRBV2|NA
CASSLLTENYGYTF
TGTGCCAGCAGCCTTTTGACGGAGAACTATGGCTACACCTTC